This T cell receptor beta chain was observed in a study of human T cells and chemical hapten exposure. This clonotype has more than one count but fewer than ten. The sample's time point: patch test 1, 2 weeks after DPC sensitization. Treatment described: therapeutic diphenylcyclopropenone sensitization with weekly scalp DPC. TCRdb called the RACE reads again in MiXCR, with one record for every CDR3 protein. This sample has about 110,000 distinct CDR3 sequences, with 8% to 13% found just once. The ends lost 3 bases at V and 1 base at J; junction bases unmatched: 9. The germline CDR1 and CDR2 sequences are SGHNT and YYREEE (reference sequence). The CDR3 covers 16 residues.

This sequence was found in a middle-aged woman with alopecia areata. Some clones in this sample may be carry-over from other donors' samples. The sequencing used whole blood, collected in connection with sensitization to the hapten diphenylcyclopropenone (DPC). This sequence joins TRBV5-4 and TRBJ2-7; TRBD2 aligns across 8 bases. As DNA, the CDR3 is TGTGCCAGCAGCTCGGAAAGACTAGCGTCATCCTACGAGCAGTACTTC. It translates to CASSSERLASSYEQYF.